These T cell receptor beta chains were read from a single sample in a study of blood T cell repertoires in COVID-19. The protocol was immunoSEQ multiplex PCR, while the TCRdb copy is restricted to in-frame clones and leaves out a portion. The repertoire holds around 370,000 clones, under 95% seen once, with approximately 3.5% in the top ten. The source material was peripheral blood. The receptors come from a woman between 18 and 29 years old who had recovered from COVID-19. Both conserved end residues are part of each CDR3. The D gene is left open where the match is weak. Some rows mark clone size as missing; the rest say once, few, many or name a class of expanded clone.

abundance: NA
j_gene: TRBJ1-3
len: 16
v_gene: TRBV10-3
d_gene: NA
CDR3aa: CAISDRSGVSGNTIYF
CDR3nt: TGTGCCATCAGTGATCGATCAGGCGTCTCTGGAAACACCATATATTTT

abundance: NA
j_gene: TRBJ1-1
len: 14
v_gene: TRBV2
d_gene: NA
CDR3aa: CATSWGGENTEAFF
CDR3nt: TGTGCCACCAGCTGGGGGGGGGAGAACACTGAAGCTTTCTTT

abundance: NA
j_gene: TRBJ2-1
len: 13
v_gene: TRBV7-8
d_gene: NA
CDR3aa: CASSLGRNNEQFF
CDR3nt: TGTGCCAGCAGCTTAGGGCGGAACAATGAGCAGTTCTTC

abundance: NA
j_gene: TRBJ1-5
len: 14
v_gene: TRBV2
d_gene: NA
CDR3aa: CASSAGGRGQPQHF
CDR3nt: TGTGCCAGCAGTGCGGGGGGGAGGGGGCAGCCCCAGCATTTT

abundance: NA
j_gene: TRBJ1-3
len: 15
v_gene: TRBV28
d_gene: TRBD1
CDR3aa: CASRPQGAMANTIYF
CDR3nt: TGTGCCAGCAGACCCCAGGGGGCGATGGCAAACACCATATATTTT

abundance: NA
j_gene: TRBJ1-2
len: 13
v_gene: TRBV19
d_gene: TRBD1
CDR3aa: CASSIGQGEGYTF
CDR3nt: TGTGCCAGTAGTATCGGACAGGGGGAGGGCTACACCTTC

abundance: NA
j_gene: TRBJ2-3
len: 14
v_gene: TRBV29-1
d_gene: TRBD2
CDR3aa: CSVGLLAGLDTQYF
CDR3nt: TGCAGTGTAGGGTTACTAGCGGGTCTAGATACGCAGTATTTT

abundance: NA
j_gene: TRBJ2-3
len: 14
v_gene: TRBV11-2
d_gene: TRBD2
CDR3aa: CASTTGGSTDTQYF
CDR3nt: TGTGCCAGCACCACCGGGGGGAGCACAGATACGCAGTATTTT

abundance: once
j_gene: TRBJ2-1
len: 17
v_gene: TRBV19
d_gene: TRBD2
CDR3aa: CASSRGLAGGLRDEQFF
CDR3nt: TGTGCCAGTAGTCGGGGACTAGCGGGAGGTCTACGGGATGAGCAGTTCTTC

abundance: NA
j_gene: TRBJ2-3
len: 17
v_gene: TRBV7-2
d_gene: TRBD2
CDR3aa: CASSLATLGGSTDTQYF
CDR3nt: TGTGCCAGCAGCTTAGCTACCCTGGGCGGGAGTACAGATACGCAGTATTTT

abundance: NA
j_gene: TRBJ2-2
len: 19
v_gene: TRBV21-1
d_gene: NA
CDR3aa: CASSKKTSGRPKFAGELFF
CDR3nt: TGTGCCAGCAGCAAAAAGACTAGCGGGAGGCCGAAGTTCGCCGGGGAGCTGTTTTTT

abundance: NA
j_gene: TRBJ2-3
len: 15
v_gene: TRBV20-1
d_gene: TRBD2
CDR3aa: CSASSGLASADTQYF
CDR3nt: TGCAGTGCTAGTTCGGGACTAGCCTCGGCAGATACGCAGTATTTT

abundance: NA
j_gene: TRBJ2-3
len: 15
v_gene: TRBV3-1/TRBV3-2
d_gene: TRBD2
CDR3aa: CASSVLAGSTDTQYF
CDR3nt: TGTGCCAGCAGCGTACTAGCGGGGAGCACAGATACGCAGTATTTT

abundance: NA
j_gene: TRBJ2-1
len: 17
v_gene: TRBV6-2/TRBV6-3
d_gene: TRBD2
CDR3aa: CASSSREGLSSYNEQFF
CDR3nt: TGTGCCAGCAGTTCACGGGAGGGGTTAAGCTCCTACAATGAGCAGTTCTTC

abundance: NA
j_gene: TRBJ2-6
len: 18
v_gene: TRBV10-3
d_gene: TRBD2
CDR3aa: CAISGTSGDLSGANVLTF
CDR3nt: TGTGCCATCAGCGGGACTAGCGGGGACCTATCTGGGGCCAACGTCCTGACTTTC

abundance: NA
j_gene: TRBJ2-5
len: 15
v_gene: TRBV19
d_gene: TRBD1
CDR3aa: CASSIVQGARETQYF
CDR3nt: TGTGCCAGTAGTATTGTCCAGGGGGCCAGAGAGACCCAGTACTTC

abundance: NA
j_gene: TRBJ2-1
len: 15
v_gene: TRBV6-5
d_gene: TRBD1
CDR3aa: CASSLTGGFYNEQFF
CDR3nt: TGTGCCAGCAGTCTTACAGGGGGATTCTACAATGAGCAGTTCTTC

abundance: NA
j_gene: TRBJ2-1
len: 15
v_gene: TRBV30
d_gene: NA
CDR3aa: CAWGLGPSSYNEQFF
CDR3nt: TGTGCCTGGGGCCTTGGGCCAAGCTCCTACAATGAGCAGTTCTTC

abundance: NA
j_gene: TRBJ1-3
len: 16
v_gene: TRBV18
d_gene: NA
CDR3aa: CASSQRQPSSGNTIYF
CDR3nt: TGTGCCAGCTCACAGAGACAACCCAGCTCTGGAAACACCATATATTTT

abundance: NA
j_gene: TRBJ2-3
len: 15
v_gene: TRBV21-1
d_gene: NA
CDR3aa: CATPIDGGNTDTQYF
CDR3nt: TGTGCCACGCCCATAGACGGGGGGAATACAGATACGCAGTATTTT

abundance: NA
j_gene: TRBJ1-3
len: 15
v_gene: TRBV5-1
d_gene: NA
CDR3aa: CASRVGDRSGNTIYF
CDR3nt: TGCGCCAGCAGAGTGGGAGACCGCTCTGGAAACACCATATATTTT

abundance: once
j_gene: TRBJ1-5
len: 14
v_gene: TRBV24-1
d_gene: NA
CDR3aa: CATSVGQSNQPQHF
CDR3nt: TGTGCCACCAGTGTTGGACAGAGCAATCAGCCCCAGCATTTT

abundance: once
j_gene: TRBJ1-2
len: 14
v_gene: TRBV11-3
d_gene: TRBD1
CDR3aa: CASSGDRGPYGYTF
CDR3nt: TGTGCCAGCAGCGGCGACAGGGGCCCCTATGGCTACACCTTC

abundance: NA
j_gene: TRBJ1-2
len: 16
v_gene: TRBV3-1/TRBV3-2
d_gene: NA
CDR3aa: CASSQAQVVVINGYTF
CDR3nt: TGTGCCAGCAGCCAAGCCCAAGTAGTGGTAATTAACGGCTACACCTTC

abundance: once
j_gene: TRBJ2-4
len: 15
v_gene: TRBV7-9
d_gene: NA
CDR3aa: CASSLGAGDGNIQYF
CDR3nt: TGTGCCAGCAGCTTAGGAGCCGGAGATGGAAACATTCAGTACTTC

abundance: once
j_gene: TRBJ1-2
len: 13
v_gene: TRBV5-6
d_gene: NA
CDR3aa: CASGDLWGSGYTF
CDR3nt: TGTGCCAGCGGGGATCTTTGGGGCTCCGGCTACACCTTC

abundance: NA
j_gene: TRBJ1-3
len: 15
v_gene: TRBV7-9
d_gene: NA
CDR3aa: CASSLSGGNVYTIYF
CDR3nt: TGTGCCAGCAGCTTATCTGGGGGCAACGTTTACACCATATATTTT

abundance: NA
j_gene: TRBJ2-2
len: 15
v_gene: TRBV14
d_gene: NA
CDR3aa: CASSQGHRYTGELFF
CDR3nt: TGTGCCAGCAGCCAAGGTCACAGGTACACCGGGGAGCTGTTTTTT

abundance: NA
j_gene: TRBJ1-2
len: 13
v_gene: TRBV11-2
d_gene: TRBD1
CDR3aa: CASRGTGLGGYTF
CDR3nt: TGTGCCAGCCGAGGGACAGGCCTTGGCGGCTACACCTTC

abundance: NA
j_gene: TRBJ1-6
len: 14
v_gene: TRBV4-1
d_gene: NA
CDR3aa: CASRDTGRLSPLHF
CDR3nt: TGCGCCAGCAGAGATACAGGAAGGCTCTCACCCCTCCACTTT

abundance: NA
j_gene: TRBJ1-2
len: 16
v_gene: TRBV9
d_gene: NA
CDR3aa: CASDTTGRRRPYGYTF
CDR3nt: TGTGCCAGCGATACTACAGGGCGGAGGAGGCCCTATGGCTACACCTTC

abundance: once
j_gene: TRBJ2-3
len: 14
v_gene: TRBV11-3
d_gene: NA
CDR3aa: CASSGWASTDTQYF
CDR3nt: TGTGCCAGCAGCGGTTGGGCTAGCACAGATACGCAGTATTTT

abundance: NA
j_gene: TRBJ1-1
len: 15
v_gene: TRBV27
d_gene: NA
CDR3aa: CASSLSAGLGTEAFF
CDR3nt: TGTGCCAGCAGTTTATCGGCAGGGTTGGGGACTGAAGCTTTCTTT

abundance: NA
j_gene: TRBJ2-5
len: 15
v_gene: TRBV5-8
d_gene: NA
CDR3aa: CASSPLTVRQETQYF
CDR3nt: TGTGCCAGCAGCCCATTGACGGTGAGGCAAGAGACCCAGTACTTC

abundance: NA
j_gene: TRBJ2-2
len: 16
v_gene: TRBV9
d_gene: TRBD2
CDR3aa: CASSVVSSGSFGELFF
CDR3nt: TGTGCCAGCAGCGTAGTGTCTAGCGGGAGTTTCGGGGAGCTGTTTTTT

abundance: NA
j_gene: TRBJ1-4
len: 15
v_gene: TRBV30
d_gene: TRBD1
CDR3aa: CAWSPRTGTNEKLFF
CDR3nt: TGTGCCTGGAGTCCCCGGACAGGAACAAATGAAAAACTGTTTTTT

abundance: NA
j_gene: TRBJ2-3
len: 17
v_gene: TRBV18
d_gene: NA
CDR3aa: CASSPKAGSVSTDTQYF
CDR3nt: TGTGCCAGCTCACCTAAAGCCGGGAGTGTAAGCACAGATACGCAGTATTTT

abundance: once
j_gene: TRBJ2-3
len: 16
v_gene: TRBV5-4
d_gene: TRBD2
CDR3aa: CASSLGEVAGEYTQYF
CDR3nt: TGTGCCAGCAGCTTGGGGGAGGTAGCGGGAGAGTATACGCAGTATTTT

abundance: NA
j_gene: TRBJ2-2
len: 16
v_gene: TRBV5-4
d_gene: TRBD1
CDR3aa: CASSILTGPNTGELFF
CDR3nt: TGTGCCAGCAGCATATTGACAGGGCCAAACACCGGGGAGCTGTTTTTT

abundance: NA
j_gene: TRBJ1-5
len: 13
v_gene: TRBV6-5
d_gene: NA
CDR3aa: CASKRGGDQPQHF
CDR3nt: TGTGCCAGCAAGCGGGGAGGAGATCAGCCCCAGCATTTT

abundance: NA
j_gene: TRBJ2-2
len: 14
v_gene: TRBV19
d_gene: NA
CDR3aa: CAAKDSRNTGELFF
CDR3nt: TGTGCCGCTAAAGACAGTCGGAACACCGGGGAGCTGTTTTTT

abundance: NA
j_gene: TRBJ2-1
len: 15
v_gene: TRBV9
d_gene: TRBD2
CDR3aa: CASSVGLAGIGEQFF
CDR3nt: TGTGCCAGCAGCGTAGGACTAGCGGGAATCGGTGAGCAGTTCTTC

abundance: NA
j_gene: TRBJ1-2
len: 12
v_gene: TRBV29-1
d_gene: TRBD1
CDR3aa: CSDRTGGYGYTF
CDR3nt: TGCAGCGACAGAACAGGGGGCTATGGCTACACCTTC

abundance: once
j_gene: TRBJ2-1
len: 15
v_gene: TRBV7-9
d_gene: TRBD2
CDR3aa: CASSKGLAEYNEQFF
CDR3nt: TGTGCCAGCAGCAAGGGACTAGCGGAGTACAATGAGCAGTTCTTC

abundance: NA
j_gene: TRBJ1-4
len: 15
v_gene: TRBV5-1
d_gene: TRBD1
CDR3aa: CASSLEDRRNEKLFF
CDR3nt: TGCGCCAGCAGCTTGGAGGACAGGCGTAATGAAAAACTGTTTTTT

abundance: NA
j_gene: TRBJ2-1
len: 12
v_gene: TRBV7-2
d_gene: NA
CDR3aa: CASSLAGQEQFF
CDR3nt: TGTGCCAGCAGCTTGGCGGGACAGGAGCAGTTCTTC

abundance: once
j_gene: TRBJ2-5
len: 15
v_gene: TRBV19
d_gene: NA
CDR3aa: CASTLRQGGQETQYF
CDR3nt: TGTGCCAGTACCCTACGACAGGGAGGTCAAGAGACCCAGTACTTC

abundance: NA
j_gene: TRBJ1-4
len: 19
v_gene: TRBV4-1
d_gene: TRBD1
CDR3aa: CASSQRPGQAKATNEKLFF
CDR3nt: TGCGCCAGCAGCCAACGTCCCGGACAGGCAAAGGCAACTAATGAAAAACTGTTTTTT

abundance: NA
j_gene: TRBJ2-1
len: 14
v_gene: TRBV6-5
d_gene: NA
CDR3aa: CASSYSGELGEQFF
CDR3nt: TGTGCCAGCAGTTACTCCGGGGAATTGGGTGAGCAGTTCTTC

abundance: NA
j_gene: TRBJ1-1
len: 15
v_gene: TRBV11-3
d_gene: TRBD1
CDR3aa: CASSSAGQGNTEAFF
CDR3nt: TGTGCCAGCAGCTCCGCCGGACAGGGGAACACTGAAGCTTTCTTT

abundance: once
j_gene: TRBJ1-5
len: 14
v_gene: TRBV7-2
d_gene: NA
CDR3aa: CASSFQGTNQPQHF
CDR3nt: TGTGCCAGCAGCTTCCAGGGAACCAATCAGCCCCAGCATTTT